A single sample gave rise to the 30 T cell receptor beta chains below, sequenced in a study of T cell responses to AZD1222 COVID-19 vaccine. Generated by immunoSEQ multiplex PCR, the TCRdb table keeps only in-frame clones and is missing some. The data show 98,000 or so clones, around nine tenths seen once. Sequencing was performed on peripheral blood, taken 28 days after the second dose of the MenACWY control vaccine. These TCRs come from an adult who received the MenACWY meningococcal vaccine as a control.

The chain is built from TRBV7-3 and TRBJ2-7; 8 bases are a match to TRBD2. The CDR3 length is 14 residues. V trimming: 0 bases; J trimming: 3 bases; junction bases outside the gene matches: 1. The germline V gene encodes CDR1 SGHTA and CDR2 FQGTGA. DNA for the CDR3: TGTGCCAGCAGCTTAACAGCGGGGGACTACGAGCAGTACTTC. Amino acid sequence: CASSLTAGDYEQYF.

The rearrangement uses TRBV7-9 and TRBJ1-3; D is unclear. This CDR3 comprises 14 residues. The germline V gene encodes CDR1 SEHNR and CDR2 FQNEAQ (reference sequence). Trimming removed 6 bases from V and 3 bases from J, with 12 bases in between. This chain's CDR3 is CASSLSGVGNTIYF. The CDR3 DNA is TGTGCCAGCAGTCTTTCTGGTGTTGGAAACACCATATATTTT.

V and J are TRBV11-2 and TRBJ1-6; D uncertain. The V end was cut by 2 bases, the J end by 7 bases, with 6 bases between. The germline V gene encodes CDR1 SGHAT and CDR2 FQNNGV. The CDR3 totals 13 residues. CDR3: CASSLFGNSPLHF. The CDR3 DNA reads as TGTGCCAGCAGCTTATTTGGGAATTCACCCCTCCACTTT.

In DNA, the CDR3 is TGTGCCAGTAGTATGGACAGGCTAGACAATCAGCCCCAGCATTTT. The encoded protein is CASSMDRLDNQPQHF. The V call is TRBV19, the J call TRBJ1-5; 7 bases are a match to TRBD1. Germline V gives CDR1 LNHDA, CDR2 SQIVND (reference sequence). CDR3 length: 15 residues. Germline trimming cut 3 bases from V and 3 bases from J; bases unmatched to any gene: 5.

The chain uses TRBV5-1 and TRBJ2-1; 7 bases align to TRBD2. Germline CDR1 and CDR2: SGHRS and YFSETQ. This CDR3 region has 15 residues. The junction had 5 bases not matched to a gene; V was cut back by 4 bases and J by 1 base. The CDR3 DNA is TGCGCCAGCAGCCCCCTCGGGGGGTCCTACAATGAGCAGTTCTTC. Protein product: CASSPLGGSYNEQFF.

The CDR3 bases are TGCGCCAGCAGCTTGGCCGGGCCCTCGCACGAGCAGTACTTC. It is translated as CASSLAGPSHEQYF. The chain joins TRBV5-1 to TRBJ2-7; no firm D call. CDR1 and CDR2 from the germline V gene are SGHRS and YFSETQ. Trimming removed 0 bases from V and 5 bases from J, with 12 bases in between. The CDR3 runs 14 residues.

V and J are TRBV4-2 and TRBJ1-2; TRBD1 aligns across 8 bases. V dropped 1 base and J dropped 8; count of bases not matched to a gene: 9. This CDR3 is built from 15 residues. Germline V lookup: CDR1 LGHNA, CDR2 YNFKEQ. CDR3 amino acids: CASSQVGGQGDGYTF. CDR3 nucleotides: TGTGCCAGCAGCCAAGTAGGAGGACAGGGTGACGGCTACACCTTC.

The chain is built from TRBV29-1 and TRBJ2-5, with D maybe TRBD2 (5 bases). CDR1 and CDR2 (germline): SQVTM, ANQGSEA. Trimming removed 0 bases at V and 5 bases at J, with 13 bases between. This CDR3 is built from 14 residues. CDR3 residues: CSVEDPRVRETQYF. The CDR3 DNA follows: TGCAGCGTTGAAGATCCGAGGGTCCGGGAGACCCAGTACTTC. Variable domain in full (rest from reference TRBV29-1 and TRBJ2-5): SAVISQKPSRDICQRGTSLTIQCQVDSQVTMMFWYRQQPGQSLTLIATANQGSEATYESGFVIDKFPISRPNLTFSTLTVSNMSPEDSSIYLCSVEDPRVRETQYFGPGTRLLVL.

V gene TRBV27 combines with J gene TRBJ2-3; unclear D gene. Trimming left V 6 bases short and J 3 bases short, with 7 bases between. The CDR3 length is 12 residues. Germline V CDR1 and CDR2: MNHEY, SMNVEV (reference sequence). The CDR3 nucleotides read TGTGCCAGCAGACAAGAGACAGATACGCAGTATTTT. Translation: CASRQETDTQYF.

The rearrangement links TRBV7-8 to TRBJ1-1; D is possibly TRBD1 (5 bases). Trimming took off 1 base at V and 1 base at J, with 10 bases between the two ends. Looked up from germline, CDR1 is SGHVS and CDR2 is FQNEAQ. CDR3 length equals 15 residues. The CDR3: CASSLVREGNTEAFF. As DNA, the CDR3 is TGTGCCAGCAGCTTAGTCAGGGAGGGGAACACTGAAGCTTTCTTT.

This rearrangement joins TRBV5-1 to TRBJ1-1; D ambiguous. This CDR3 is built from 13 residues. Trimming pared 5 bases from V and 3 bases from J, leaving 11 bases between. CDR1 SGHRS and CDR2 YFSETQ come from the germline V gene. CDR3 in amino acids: CASSREFYTEAFF. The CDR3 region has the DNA TGCGCCAGCAGTAGGGAATTTTACACTGAAGCTTTCTTT.

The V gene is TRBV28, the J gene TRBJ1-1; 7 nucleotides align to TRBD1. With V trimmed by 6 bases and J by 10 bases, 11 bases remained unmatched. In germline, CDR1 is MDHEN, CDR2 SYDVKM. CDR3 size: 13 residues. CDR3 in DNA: TGTGCCAGCAGCTCAGACAGGGTCAGAGGAGCTTTCTTT. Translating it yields CASSSDRVRGAFF.

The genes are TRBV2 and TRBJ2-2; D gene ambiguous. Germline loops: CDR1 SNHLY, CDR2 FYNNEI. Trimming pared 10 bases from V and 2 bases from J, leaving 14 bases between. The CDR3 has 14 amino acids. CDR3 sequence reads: CATSKIRNTGELFF. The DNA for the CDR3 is TGTGCCACCAGCAAAATACGTAACACCGGGGAGCTGTTTTTT.

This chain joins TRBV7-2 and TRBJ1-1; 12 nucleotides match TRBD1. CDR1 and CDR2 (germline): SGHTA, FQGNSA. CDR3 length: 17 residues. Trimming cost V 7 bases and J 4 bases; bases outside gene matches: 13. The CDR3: CASTPGGTGGRSTEAFF. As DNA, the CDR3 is TGTGCCAGCACACCTGGGGGGACAGGGGGCAGGAGCACTGAAGCTTTCTTT.

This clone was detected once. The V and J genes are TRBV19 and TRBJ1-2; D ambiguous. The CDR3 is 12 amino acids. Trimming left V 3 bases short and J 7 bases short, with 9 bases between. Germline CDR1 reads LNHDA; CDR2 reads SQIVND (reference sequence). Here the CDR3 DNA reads TGTGCCAGTAGTATCGGTGTGCGTGGCTACACCTTC. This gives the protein CASSIGVRGYTF.

The chain's CDR3 is CASSLSVRGTEAFF. CDR3 nucleotide sequence: TGTGCCAGCAGCTTATCCGTTAGGGGCACTGAAGCTTTCTTT. The chain links TRBV7-2 to TRBJ1-1; D perhaps matches TRBD1 (5 bases). V shed 2 bases and J shed 4 bases, with 11 bases lying between them. CDR1 is SGHTA, CDR2 FQGNSA, per germline. CDR3 length: 14 residues.

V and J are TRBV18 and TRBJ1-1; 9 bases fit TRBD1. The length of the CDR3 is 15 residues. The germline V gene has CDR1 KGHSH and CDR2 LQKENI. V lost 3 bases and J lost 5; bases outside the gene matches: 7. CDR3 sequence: CASSPLTTGGTEAFF. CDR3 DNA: TGTGCCAGCTCACCGCTCACGACAGGGGGAACTGAAGCTTTCTTT.

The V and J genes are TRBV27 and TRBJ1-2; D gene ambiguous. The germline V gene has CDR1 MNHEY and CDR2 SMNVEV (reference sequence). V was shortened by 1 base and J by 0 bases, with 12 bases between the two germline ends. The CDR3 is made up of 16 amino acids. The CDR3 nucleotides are TGTGCCAGCAGTTTATATAGGACCCCTACTAACTATGGCTACACCTTC. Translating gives CASSLYRTPTNYGYTF.

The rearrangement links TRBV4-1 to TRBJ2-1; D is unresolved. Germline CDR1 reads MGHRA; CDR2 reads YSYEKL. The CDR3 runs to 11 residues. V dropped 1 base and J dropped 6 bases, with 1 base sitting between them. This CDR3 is CASSQVNEQFF. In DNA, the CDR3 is TGCGCCAGCAGCCAAGTCAATGAGCAGTTCTTC.

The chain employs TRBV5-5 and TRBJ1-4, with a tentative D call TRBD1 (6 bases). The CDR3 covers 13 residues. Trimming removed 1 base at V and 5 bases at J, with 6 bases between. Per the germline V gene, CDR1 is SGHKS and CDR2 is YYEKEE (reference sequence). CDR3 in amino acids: CASSLRGNEKLFF. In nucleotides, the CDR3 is TGTGCCAGCAGCTTGAGGGGGAATGAAAAACTGTTTTTT.

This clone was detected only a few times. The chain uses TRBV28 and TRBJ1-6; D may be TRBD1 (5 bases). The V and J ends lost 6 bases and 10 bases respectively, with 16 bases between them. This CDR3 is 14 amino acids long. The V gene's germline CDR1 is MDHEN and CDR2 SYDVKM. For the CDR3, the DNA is TGTGCCAGCAGGGCCTGGAGGGGCGGGTCACCCCTCCACTTT. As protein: CASRAWRGGSPLHF.

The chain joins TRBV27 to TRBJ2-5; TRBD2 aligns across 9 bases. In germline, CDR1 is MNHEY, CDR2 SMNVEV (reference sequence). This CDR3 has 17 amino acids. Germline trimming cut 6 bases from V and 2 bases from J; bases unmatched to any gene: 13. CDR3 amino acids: CASRRKPGGGVQETQYF. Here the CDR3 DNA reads TGTGCCAGCAGACGTAAGCCGGGCGGGGGGGTTCAAGAGACCCAGTACTTC.

The CDR3 protein is CASSLALMNTEAFF. CDR3 nucleotides: TGTGCCAGCAGCTTAGCGTTGATGAACACTGAAGCTTTCTTT. The chain combines TRBV7-9 with TRBJ1-1, with unresolved D. CDR1 SEHNR and CDR2 FQNEAQ come from the germline V gene (reference sequence). Trimming stripped 0 bases from V and 0 bases from J, with 5 bases between. The CDR3 has 14 amino acids.

CDR3 DNA sequence: TGTGCCAGTCGCCGACAGGCCGATAGCAATCAGCCCCAGCATTTT. It is translated as CASRRQADSNQPQHF. V usage is TRBV19 and J usage is TRBJ1-5; the D gene is possibly TRBD1 (6 bases). The CDR3 has 15 residues. Trimming left V 8 bases short and J 0 bases short, with 14 bases between. The germline V gene has CDR1 LNHDA and CDR2 SQIVND (reference sequence).

The CDR3 reads CATSEIAGRELFF. CDR3 DNA: TGTGCCACCAGTGAAATAGCGGGGCGGGAGCTGTTTTTT. The chain recombines TRBV24-1 with TRBJ2-2; TRBD2 matches at 8 bases. This CDR3 contains 13 residues. Germline CDR1 is KGHDR and CDR2 is SFDVKD. The V and J ends lost 4 bases and 9 bases, in that order; junction bases with no gene match: 3.

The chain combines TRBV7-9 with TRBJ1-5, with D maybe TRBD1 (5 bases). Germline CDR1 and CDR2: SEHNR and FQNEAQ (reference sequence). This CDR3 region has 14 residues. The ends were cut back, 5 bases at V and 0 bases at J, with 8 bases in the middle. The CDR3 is CASSLQGSNQPQHF. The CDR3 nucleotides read TGTGCCAGCAGCCTCCAGGGTAGCAATCAGCCCCAGCATTTT.

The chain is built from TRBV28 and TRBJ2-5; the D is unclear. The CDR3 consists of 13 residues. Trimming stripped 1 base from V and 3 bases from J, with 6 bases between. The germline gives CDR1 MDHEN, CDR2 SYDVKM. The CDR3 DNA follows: TGTGCCAGCAGTTTATCTGAAGAAGAGACCCAGTACTTC. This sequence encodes CASSLSEEETQYF.

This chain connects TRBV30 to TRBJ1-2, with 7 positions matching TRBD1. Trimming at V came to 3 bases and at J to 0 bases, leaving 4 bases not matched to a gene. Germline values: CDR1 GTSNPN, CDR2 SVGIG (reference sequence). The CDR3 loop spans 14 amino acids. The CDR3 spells CAWSLGQANYGYTF. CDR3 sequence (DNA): TGTGCCTGGAGCCTTGGACAGGCTAACTATGGCTACACCTTC.

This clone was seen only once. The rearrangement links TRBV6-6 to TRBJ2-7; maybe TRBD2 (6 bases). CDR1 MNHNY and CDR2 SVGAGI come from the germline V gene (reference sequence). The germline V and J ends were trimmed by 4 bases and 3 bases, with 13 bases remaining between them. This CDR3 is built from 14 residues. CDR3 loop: CASSSWDSGYEQYF. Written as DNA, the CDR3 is TGTGCCAGCAGTTCCTGGGACTCCGGCTACGAGCAGTACTTC.

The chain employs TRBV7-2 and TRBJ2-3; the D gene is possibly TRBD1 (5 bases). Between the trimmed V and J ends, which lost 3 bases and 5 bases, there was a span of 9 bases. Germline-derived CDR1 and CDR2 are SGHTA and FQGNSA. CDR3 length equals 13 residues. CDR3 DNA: TGTGCCAGCAGCTTTCAGGGTGGAGATACGCAGTATTTT. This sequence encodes CASSFQGGDTQYF.